This T cell receptor (beta chain) was captured in a study of regulatory T cells in long-lasting Graves disease. Documented time point: newly diagnosed GD, antithyroid drugs for less than 3 months. There was RNA extracted from PBMCs, and the TCR library was made from it. Germline V gene data show CDR1 as LGHDT and CDR2 as YNNKEL (reference sequence). The CDR3 is made up of 12 amino acids. V was trimmed by 1 base and J by 8 bases, leaving 9 bases between them. This clonotype was counted ten times or more. Its antigen is not identified. Study-level points and caveats: Persistent disease samples used TRBV28, TRBJ1-2 and TRBJ2-5 preferentially.

iRepertoire HTBI primers and Arm-PCR of CDR3 regions built TCR beta libraries. Using its own MiXCR run on the multiplex PCR reads, TCRdb lists one record per CDR3 protein. This sample yields roughly 610,000 distinct CDR3 sequences, of which 15% to 20% are seen a single time; approximately 18% belongs to the top ten. These data also featured in a second study, about T cells in Graves' hyperthyroidism and ophthalmopathy. In that study: The hyperthyroidism was newly diagnosed and had lasted under 2 months; the patients were aged 18 to 65. With the HTBI primer set, the TCR CDR3 went through a first round of RT-PCR.

This TCR was recovered from a woman aged 30 to 39 with Graves disease. The genes are TRBV3-1 and TRBJ2-7; D gene ambiguous. The starting material was peripheral blood mononuclear cells (PBMCs), obtained at new diagnosis, from a patient treated with antithyroid drugs. The CDR3 DNA reads as TGTGCCAGCAGCCAAGTAGGGCAGCAGCAGTACTTC. This sequence encodes CASSQVGQQQYF.